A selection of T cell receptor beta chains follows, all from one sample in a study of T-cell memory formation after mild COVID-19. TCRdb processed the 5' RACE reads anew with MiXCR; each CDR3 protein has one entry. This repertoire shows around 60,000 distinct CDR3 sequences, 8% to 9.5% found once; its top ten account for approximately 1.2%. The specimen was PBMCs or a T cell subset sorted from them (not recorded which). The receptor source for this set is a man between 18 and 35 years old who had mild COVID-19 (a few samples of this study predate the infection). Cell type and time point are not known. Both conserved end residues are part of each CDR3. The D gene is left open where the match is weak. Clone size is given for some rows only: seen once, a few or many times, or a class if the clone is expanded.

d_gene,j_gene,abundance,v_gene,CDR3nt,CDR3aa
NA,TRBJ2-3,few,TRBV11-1,TGTGCCAGCAGCTTAGGGGACGGCCCTGGAGATACGCAGTATTTT,CASSLGDGPGDTQYF
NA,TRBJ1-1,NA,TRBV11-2,TGTGCCAGCAGCTTTACGCCGAACACTGAAGCTTTCTTT,CASSFTPNTEAFF
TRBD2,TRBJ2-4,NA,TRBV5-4,TGTGCCAGCAGCAAGGGGACTAGCGGGGGGACAAACATTCAGTACTTC,CASSKGTSGGTNIQYF
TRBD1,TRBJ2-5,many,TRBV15,TGTGCCACCAGCAGAGATTCAGGGGGCGCCGGGGAGACCCAGTACTTC,CATSRDSGGAGETQYF
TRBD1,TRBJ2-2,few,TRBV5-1,TGCGCCAGCAGCTTGGACAGGGGGCGATCCGGGGAGCTGTTTTTT,CASSLDRGRSGELFF
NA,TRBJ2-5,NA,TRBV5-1,TGCGCCAGCAGAACTACCGGGGGTAAAGAGACCCAGTACTTC,CASRTTGGKETQYF
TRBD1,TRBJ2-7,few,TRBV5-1,TGCGCCAGCAGCTTGCAGGGGGATTCCTCCTACGAGCAGTACTTC,CASSLQGDSSYEQYF
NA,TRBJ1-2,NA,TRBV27,TGTGCCAGCAGAAGCAGGGGTGCCGGCTACACCTTC,CASRSRGAGYTF
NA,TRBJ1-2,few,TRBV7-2,TGTGCCAGCAGCTTAGCTTATTTGGGCAGGGCAAACTATGGCTACACCTTC,CASSLAYLGRANYGYTF
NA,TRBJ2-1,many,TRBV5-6,TGTGCCAGCACCTACGGCCCGGCCTACAATGAGCAGTTCTTC,CASTYGPAYNEQFF
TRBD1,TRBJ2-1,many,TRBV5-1,TGCGCCAGCAGCTTGGCACAGGGGGCCCGGGATGAGCAGTTCTTC,CASSLAQGARDEQFF
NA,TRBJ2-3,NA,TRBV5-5,TGTGCCAGCAGCTTGGATGGGCCAGATACGCAGTATTTT,CASSLDGPDTQYF
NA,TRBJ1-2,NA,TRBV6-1,TGTGCCAGCAGTGAATCGGGGCTCCTTGGGAGCGGCTACACCTTC,CASSESGLLGSGYTF
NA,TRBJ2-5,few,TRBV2,TGTGCCAGCAGTGAATACCAAGAGACCCAGTACTTC,CASSEYQETQYF
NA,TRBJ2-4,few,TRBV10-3,TGTGCCATCAGTGAGTCATTAAAGGGGGAGAGGAATCAGTACTTC,CAISESLKGERNQYF
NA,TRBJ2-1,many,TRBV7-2,TGTGCCAGCAGCCAATTCAACAATGAGCAGTTCTTC,CASSQFNNEQFF